The rows below give T cell receptor beta chains drawn from one sample of a study of cytomegalovirus exposure and HLA in healthy donors. The data were produced by immunoSEQ multiplex PCR, yet TCRdb's version contains in-frame clones alone and is incomplete. The sample comprises 150,000 to 200,000 clones, 85% of which are singletons, and less than 2.5% rests with the top ten. Sample: PBMCs. All receptors derive from a man aged 18 to 29 in good health and CMV-seropositive. Both conserved end residues are trimmed from each CDR3. Rows give clone size only sometimes, using once, few, many, or a class for an expanded clone.

v_gene: TRBV9; abundance: -; CDR3aa: ASSVVEDPPGTDTQY
v_gene: TRBV4-3; abundance: -; CDR3aa: ASSQDWLAGKETQY
v_gene: TRBV5-6; abundance: -; CDR3aa: ASSLRGPYSGYT
v_gene: TRBV5-1; abundance: -; CDR3aa: ASSLALGGNYEQY
v_gene: TRBV6-5; abundance: -; CDR3aa: ASSADRGNTEAF
v_gene: TRBV6-5; abundance: -; CDR3aa: ASSSLAGGYNEQF
v_gene: TRBV19; abundance: -; CDR3aa: ATHPGLGEKLF
v_gene: TRBV4-3; abundance: -; CDR3aa: ASSQASGGARDEQF
v_gene: TRBV4-2; abundance: once; CDR3aa: ASSQARGRLSTEAF
v_gene: TRBV7-2; abundance: -; CDR3aa: ASSSTSGGARDTQY
v_gene: TRBV10-3; abundance: -; CDR3aa: AISGTGTSDYEQY
v_gene: TRBV7-3; abundance: -; CDR3aa: ASSRGEGGTDTQY
v_gene: TRBV19; abundance: once; CDR3aa: ASSPQTGTYEQY
v_gene: TRBV15; abundance: -; CDR3aa: ATSRGGDRGIYEQY
v_gene: TRBV7-8; abundance: -; CDR3aa: ASSFRTGNSPLH
v_gene: TRBV2; abundance: -; CDR3aa: ASSDSFYGYT
v_gene: TRBV30; abundance: -; CDR3aa: AWSIQMNTEAF
v_gene: TRBV5-1; abundance: -; CDR3aa: ASSLGASKYQETQY
v_gene: TRBV4-1; abundance: -; CDR3aa: ASSQATGLREKLF
v_gene: TRBV6-5; abundance: once; CDR3aa: ASSPGFNYGYT
v_gene: TRBV2; abundance: -; CDR3aa: ASQQGEGSEQY
v_gene: TRBV4-1; abundance: -; CDR3aa: ASSQDLGWGGPNEKLF
v_gene: TRBV6-1; abundance: few; CDR3aa: ASRGGTTHNEQF
v_gene: TRBV11-2; abundance: -; CDR3aa: ASSSQGGREQETQY
v_gene: TRBV6-1; abundance: -; CDR3aa: ASSEGGTGGWYEQF